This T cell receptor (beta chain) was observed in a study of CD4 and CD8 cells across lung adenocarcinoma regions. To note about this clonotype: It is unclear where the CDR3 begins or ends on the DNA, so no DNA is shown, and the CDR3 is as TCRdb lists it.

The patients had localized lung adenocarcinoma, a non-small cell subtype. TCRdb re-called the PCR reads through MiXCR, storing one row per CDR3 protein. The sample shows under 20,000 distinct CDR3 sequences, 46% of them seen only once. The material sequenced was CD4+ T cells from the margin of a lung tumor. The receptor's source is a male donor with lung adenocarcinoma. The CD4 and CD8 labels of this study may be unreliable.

The CDR3 region is CASSPQAVGTGTLYF. The gene calls are TRBV10-2 and TRBJ2-3; the tabulated D call, TRBD1, remains unverified against the DNA. The CDR3 is 15 amino acids long, termini counted. Germline CDR1 WSHSY, CDR2 SAAADI.